This T cell receptor (beta chain) comes out of a study of shared clonotypes between healthy human individuals. Study-level background: Per-donor plates numbered three CD4 naive, three CD4 memory, two CD8 naive and one CD8 memory.

Between the trimmed V and J ends, which lost 8 bases and 3 bases, there was a span of 14 bases. The CDR3 covers 14 residues. Germline V gene data show CDR1 as MNHNS and CDR2 as SASEGT. TCRdb keeps only in-frame clones here, not all; method: immunoSEQ multiplex PCR. Among about 770,000 clones listed, roughly 72% were seen once. The sequenced sample consisted of memory CD4+ T cells sorted from blood. Regarding subset: CD45RA-negative fraction. This TCR was recovered from a woman aged 25 to 39 in good health. This rearrangement joins TRBV6-1 to TRBJ1-5; a possible D gene is TRBD1 (6 bases). The CDR3 reads CASARQDLNQPQHF. The DNA of the CDR3 is TGTGCCAGCGCCCGACAGGACCTCAATCAGCCCCAGCATTTT.